What follows are 11 T cell receptor beta chains derived from one specimen sequenced in a study of blood T cell repertoires in COVID-19. Sequenced by immunoSEQ multiplex PCR; TCRdb stores in-frame clones only, minus some. Here the sample spans a few hundred thousand clones, roughly 91% being singletons. Source material: peripheral blood. The receptors here all came from a man aged 50 to 59 with active or convalescent COVID-19.

Points on this clone: Other DNA sequences from this sample encode an identical CDR3 as well. The V call is TRBV5-6, the J call TRBJ2-3; no definite D call. The germline V gene encodes CDR1 SGHDT and CDR2 YYEEEE. CDR3 length equals 12 residues. Trimming took 3 bases from V and 0 from J, leaving 2 bases between them. The CDR3 spells CASSSSTDTQYF. The DNA for the CDR3 is TGTGCCAGCAGCTCGAGCACAGATACGCAGTATTTT.

The chain combines TRBV6-5 with TRBJ2-7, with D possibly TRBD1 on 7 matching bases. The CDR3 runs to 15 residues. The germline gives CDR1 MNHEY, CDR2 SVGAGI. Trimming stripped 4 bases from V and 0 bases from J, with 13 bases between. CDR3 amino acids: CASSWQGGSSYEQYF. DNA for the CDR3: TGTGCCAGCAGTTGGCAGGGGGGAAGCTCCTACGAGCAGTACTTC.

The gene calls are TRBV20-1 and TRBJ1-2, with 8 bases fitting TRBD1. Germline trimming cut 3 bases from V and 3 bases from J; bases unmatched to any gene: 6. Germline-derived CDR1 and CDR2 are DFQATT and SNEGSKA (reference sequence). This CDR3 spans 14 amino acids. The CDR3 spells CSASTGGWDYGYTF. The CDR3 DNA sequence: TGCAGTGCTAGTACAGGGGGATGGGACTATGGCTACACCTTC.

The chain carries TRBV14 and TRBJ2-1; 8 nucleotides line up with TRBD2. CDR1 is SGHDN, CDR2 FVKESK, per germline. The CDR3 is 15 amino acids. J gave up 6 bases and V 4 bases, and 8 bases lay outside the gene matches. CDR3 amino acids: CASSRRGTRLNEQFF. The CDR3 bases are TGTGCCAGCAGCCGTCGTGGGACTAGACTCAATGAGCAGTTCTTC.

This clone was observed at least ten times. Other DNA sequences within the sample encode an identical CDR3. This sequence joins TRBV10-1 and TRBJ2-5, with TRBD2 matching over 10 bases. In germline, CDR1 is WNHNN, CDR2 SYGVQD (reference sequence). CDR3 size: 18 residues. V was clipped by 0 bases and J by 2 bases; unmatched bases: 9. The CDR3 nucleotides read TGCGCCAGCAGTGAGTCGGGTCTGGAGCGGGGGGGGCAAGAGACCCAGTACTTC. Translation gives CASSESGLERGGQETQYF.

The chain has TRBV28 and TRBJ2-4; 9 bases match TRBD1. Germline CDR1 reads MDHEN; CDR2 reads SYDVKM. The ends lost 6 bases at V and 6 bases at J; junction bases unmatched: 6. The CDR3 spans 14 residues. In nucleotides, the CDR3 is TGTGCCAGCAGGCCGGGACAGGGAAGAAACATTCAGTACTTC. It translates to CASRPGQGRNIQYF.

The rearrangement links TRBV4-1 to TRBJ1-5; maybe TRBD1 (5 bases). The germline V gene has CDR1 MGHRA and CDR2 YSYEKL. Trimming removed 8 bases from V and 5 bases from J, with 13 bases in between. CDR3 size: 13 residues. Here the CDR3 reads CASSQAIYQPQHF. The CDR3 DNA reads as TGCGCCAGCTCACAGGCAATTTATCAGCCCCAGCATTTT.

The V and J genes are TRBV6-5 and TRBJ1-5; 8 bases agree with TRBD1. CDR1 is MNHEY and CDR2 is SVGAGI in the germline V gene. CDR3 size: 15 residues. The trim removed 5 bases at V and 4 bases at J, leaving 7 bases unmatched. CDR3 residues: CASSPGTGENQPQHF. The CDR3 nucleotides are TGTGCCAGCAGTCCCGGGACAGGTGAAAATCAGCCCCAGCATTTT.

The chain combines TRBV19 with TRBJ1-2; weak D call: TRBD1 (5 bases). With 5 bases removed from V and 4 bases from J, the gap between germline ends came to 17 bases. There are 15 residues in the CDR3. Germline V gene lookup returns CDR1 LNHDA and CDR2 SQIVND (reference sequence). CDR3 sequence: CASSPSLAGIYGYTF. The CDR3 region has the DNA TGTGCCAGTAGTCCCTCCCTCGCAGGGATCTATGGCTACACCTTC.

The V and J genes are TRBV3-1 (or the pseudogene TRBV3-2) and TRBJ2-2; maybe TRBD1 (6 bases). Per the germline V gene, CDR1 is LGHDT and CDR2 is YNNKEL (reference sequence). The CDR3 extends over 15 amino acids. The V end was cut by 1 base, the J end by 5 bases, with 11 bases between. The DNA of the CDR3 is TGTGCCAGCAGCCAAGTCCTACAGGGTACCGGGGAGCTGTTTTTT. Translated: CASSQVLQGTGELFF.

The rearrangement links TRBV10-3 to TRBJ1-2; D gene unclear. Germline CDR1 is ENHRY and CDR2 is SYGVKD. The CDR3 is 16 amino acids. Trimming shortened V by 1 base and J by 0 bases, and 12 bases separated the two germline ends. The CDR3 sequence: CAISEYGKSSNYGYTF. The CDR3 DNA is TGTGCCATCAGTGAGTACGGGAAGAGTTCTAACTATGGCTACACCTTC.